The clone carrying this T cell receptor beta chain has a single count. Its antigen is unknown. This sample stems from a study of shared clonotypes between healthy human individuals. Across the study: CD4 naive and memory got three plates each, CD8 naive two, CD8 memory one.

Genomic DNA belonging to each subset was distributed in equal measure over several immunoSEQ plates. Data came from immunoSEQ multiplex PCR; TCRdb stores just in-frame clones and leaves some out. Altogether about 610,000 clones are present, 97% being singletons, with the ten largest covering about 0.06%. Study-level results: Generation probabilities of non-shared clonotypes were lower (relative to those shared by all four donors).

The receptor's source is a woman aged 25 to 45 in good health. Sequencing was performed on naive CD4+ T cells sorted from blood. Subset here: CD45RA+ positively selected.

The CDR3 bases are TGCAGCGTTGTGCCGGGACCCCAAGCTTTCTTT. It is translated as CSVVPGPQAFF. This chain joins TRBV29-1 and TRBJ1-1, with a weak D call TRBD1 (5 bases). The germline V and J ends were trimmed by 4 bases and 9 bases, with 12 bases remaining between them. Looked up from germline, CDR1 is SQVTM and CDR2 is ANQGSEA. The CDR3 spans 11 residues.